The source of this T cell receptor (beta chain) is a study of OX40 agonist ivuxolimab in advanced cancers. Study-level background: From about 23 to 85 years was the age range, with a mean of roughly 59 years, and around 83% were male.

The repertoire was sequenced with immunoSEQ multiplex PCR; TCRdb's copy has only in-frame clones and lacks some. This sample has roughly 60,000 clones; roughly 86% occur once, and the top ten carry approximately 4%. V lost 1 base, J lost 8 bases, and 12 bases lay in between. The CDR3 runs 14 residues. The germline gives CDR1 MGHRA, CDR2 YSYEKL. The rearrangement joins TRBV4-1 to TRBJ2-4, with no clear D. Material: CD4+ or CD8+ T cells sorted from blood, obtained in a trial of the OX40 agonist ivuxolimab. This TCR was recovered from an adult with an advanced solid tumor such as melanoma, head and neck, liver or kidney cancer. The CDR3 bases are TGCGCCAGCAGCCAAGCTGGGTTCATAGACATTCAGTACTTC. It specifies CASSQAGFIDIQYF.